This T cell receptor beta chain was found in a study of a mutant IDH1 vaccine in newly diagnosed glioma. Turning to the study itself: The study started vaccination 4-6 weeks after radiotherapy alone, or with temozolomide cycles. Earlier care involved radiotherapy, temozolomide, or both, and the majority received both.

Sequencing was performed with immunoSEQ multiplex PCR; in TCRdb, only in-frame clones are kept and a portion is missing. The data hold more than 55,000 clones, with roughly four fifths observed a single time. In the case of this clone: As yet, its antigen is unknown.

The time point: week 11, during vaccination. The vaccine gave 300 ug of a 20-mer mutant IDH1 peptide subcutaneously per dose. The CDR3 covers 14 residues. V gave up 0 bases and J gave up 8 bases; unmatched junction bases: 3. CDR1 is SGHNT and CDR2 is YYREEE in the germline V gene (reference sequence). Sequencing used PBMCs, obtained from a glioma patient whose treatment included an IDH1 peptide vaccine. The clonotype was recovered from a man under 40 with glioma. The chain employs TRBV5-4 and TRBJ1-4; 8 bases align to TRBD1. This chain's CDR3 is CASSLGGQAEKLFF. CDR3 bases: TGTGCCAGCAGCTTGGGGGGACAGGCAGAAAAACTGTTTTTT.